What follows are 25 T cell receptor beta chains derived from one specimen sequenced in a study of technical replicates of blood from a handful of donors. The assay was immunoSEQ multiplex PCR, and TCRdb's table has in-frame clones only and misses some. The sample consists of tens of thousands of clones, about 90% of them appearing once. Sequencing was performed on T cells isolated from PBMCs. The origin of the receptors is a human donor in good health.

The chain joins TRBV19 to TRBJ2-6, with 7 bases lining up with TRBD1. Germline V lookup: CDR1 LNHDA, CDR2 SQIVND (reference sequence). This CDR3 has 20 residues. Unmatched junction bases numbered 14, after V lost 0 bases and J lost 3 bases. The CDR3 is CASSIDFERGRGFGANVLTF. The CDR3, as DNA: TGTGCCAGTAGTATAGACTTCGAAAGGGGCAGGGGGTTTGGGGCCAACGTCCTGACTTTC.

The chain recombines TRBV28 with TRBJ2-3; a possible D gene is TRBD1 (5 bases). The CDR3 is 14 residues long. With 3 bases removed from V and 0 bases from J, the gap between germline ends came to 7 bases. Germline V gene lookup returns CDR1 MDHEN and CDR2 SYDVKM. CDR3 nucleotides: TGTGCCAGCAGTTTGAGACAGAGCACAGATACGCAGTATTTT. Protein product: CASSLRQSTDTQYF.

CDR3 nucleotides: TGTGCCAGCAGCTTGGGTGGAGCTAACTATGGCTACACCTTC. Translation gives CASSLGGANYGYTF. The gene calls are TRBV5-8 and TRBJ1-2; D unresolved. The CDR3 runs to 14 residues. Germline CDR1 and CDR2: SGHTS and YDEGEE. Trimming cost V 0 bases and J 0 bases, with 6 bases left between them.

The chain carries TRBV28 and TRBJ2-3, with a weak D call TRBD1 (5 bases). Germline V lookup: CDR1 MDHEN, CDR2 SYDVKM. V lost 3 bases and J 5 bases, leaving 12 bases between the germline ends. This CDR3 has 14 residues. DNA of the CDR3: TGTGCCAGCAGTTTCTCAGGGAATGTAGATACGCAGTATTTT. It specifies CASSFSGNVDTQYF.

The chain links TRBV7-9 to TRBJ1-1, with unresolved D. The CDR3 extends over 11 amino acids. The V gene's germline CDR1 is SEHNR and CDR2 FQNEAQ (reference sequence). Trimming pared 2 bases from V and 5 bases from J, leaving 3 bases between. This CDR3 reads CASSLYTEAFF. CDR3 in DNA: TGTGCCAGCAGCTTATATACTGAAGCTTTCTTT.

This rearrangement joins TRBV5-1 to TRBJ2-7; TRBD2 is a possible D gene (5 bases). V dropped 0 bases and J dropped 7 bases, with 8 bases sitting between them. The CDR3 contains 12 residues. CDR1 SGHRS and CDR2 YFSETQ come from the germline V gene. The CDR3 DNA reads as TGCGCCAGCAGCTTGGGTTCGGGAGAGCAGTACTTC. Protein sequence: CASSLGSGEQYF.

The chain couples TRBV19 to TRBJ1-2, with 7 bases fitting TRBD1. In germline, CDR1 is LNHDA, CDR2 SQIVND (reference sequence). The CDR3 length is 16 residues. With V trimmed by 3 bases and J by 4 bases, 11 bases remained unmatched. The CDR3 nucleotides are TGTGCCAGTAGTATCAACAAGGACAGGAATCGCTATGGCTACACCTTC. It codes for CASSINKDRNRYGYTF. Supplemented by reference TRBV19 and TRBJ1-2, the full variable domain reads DGGITQSPKYLFRKEGQNVTLSCEQNLNHDAMYWYRQDPGQGLRLIYYSQIVNDFQKGDIAEGYSVSREKKESFPLTVTSAQKNPTAFYLCASSINKDRNRYGYTFGSGTRLTVV.

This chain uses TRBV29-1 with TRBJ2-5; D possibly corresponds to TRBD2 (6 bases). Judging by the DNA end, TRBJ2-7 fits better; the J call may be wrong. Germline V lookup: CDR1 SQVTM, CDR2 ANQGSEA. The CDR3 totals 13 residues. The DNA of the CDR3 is TGCAGCGTTAGTACTAGCTCATCCCACGAGCAGTACTTC. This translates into CSVSTSSSHEQYF.

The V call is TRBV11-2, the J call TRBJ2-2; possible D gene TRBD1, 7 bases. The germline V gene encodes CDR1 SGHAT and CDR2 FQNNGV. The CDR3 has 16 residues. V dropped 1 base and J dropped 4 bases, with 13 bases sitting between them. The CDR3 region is CASSLVGGQLTGELFF. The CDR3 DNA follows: TGTGCCAGCAGCTTAGTGGGGGGACAGCTCACCGGGGAGCTGTTTTTT.

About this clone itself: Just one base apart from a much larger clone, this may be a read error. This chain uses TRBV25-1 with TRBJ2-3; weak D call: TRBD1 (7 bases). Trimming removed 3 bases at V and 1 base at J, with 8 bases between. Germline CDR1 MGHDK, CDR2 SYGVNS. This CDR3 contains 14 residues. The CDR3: CASSDRGGTDTQYF. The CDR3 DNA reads TGTGCCAGCAGTGACAGGGGGGGCACAGATACGCAGTATTTT.

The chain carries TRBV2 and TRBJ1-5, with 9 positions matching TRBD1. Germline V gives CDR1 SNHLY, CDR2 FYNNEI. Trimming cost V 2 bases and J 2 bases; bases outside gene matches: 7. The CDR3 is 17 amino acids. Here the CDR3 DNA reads TGTGCCAGCAGTGAATTCGGGACAGGGCAGGGCAATCAGCCCCAGCATTTT. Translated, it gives CASSEFGTGQGNQPQHF.

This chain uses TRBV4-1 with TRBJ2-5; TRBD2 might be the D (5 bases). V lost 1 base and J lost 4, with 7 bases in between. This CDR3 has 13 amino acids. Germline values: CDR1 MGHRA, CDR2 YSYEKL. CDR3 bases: TGCGCCAGCAGCCAAGCTGCGGGAGAGACCCAGTACTTC. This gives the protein CASSQAAGETQYF.

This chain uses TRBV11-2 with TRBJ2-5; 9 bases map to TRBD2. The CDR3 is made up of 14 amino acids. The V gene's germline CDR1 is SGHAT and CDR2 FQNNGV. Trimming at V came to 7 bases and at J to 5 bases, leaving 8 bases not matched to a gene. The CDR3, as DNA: TGTGCCAGCACCCTAGCGGGAAGGAGGGAGACCCAGTACTTC. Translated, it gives CASTLAGRRETQYF.

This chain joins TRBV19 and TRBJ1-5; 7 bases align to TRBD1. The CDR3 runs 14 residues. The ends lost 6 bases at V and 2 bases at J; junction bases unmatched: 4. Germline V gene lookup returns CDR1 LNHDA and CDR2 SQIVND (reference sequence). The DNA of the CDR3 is TGTGCCAGTAGCAGGGGGTCGGGCAATCAGCCCCAGCATTTT. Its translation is CASSRGSGNQPQHF. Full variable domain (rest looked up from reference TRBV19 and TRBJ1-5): DGGITQSPKYLFRKEGQNVTLSCEQNLNHDAMYWYRQDPGQGLRLIYYSQIVNDFQKGDIAEGYSVSREKKESFPLTVTSAQKNPTAFYLCASSRGSGNQPQHFGDGTRLSIL.

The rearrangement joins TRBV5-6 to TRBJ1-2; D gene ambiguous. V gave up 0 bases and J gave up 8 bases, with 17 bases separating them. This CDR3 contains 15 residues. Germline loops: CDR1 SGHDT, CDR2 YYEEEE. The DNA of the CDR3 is TGTGCCAGCAGCTTGGGGGTACTGACTGGACTGGGCTACACCTTC. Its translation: CASSLGVLTGLGYTF.

CDR3 sequence reads: CASSLSFRDTAYEQYF. CDR3 in DNA: TGTGCCAGCAGTTTATCGTTTCGGGACACGGCGTACGAGCAGTACTTC. The rearrangement joins TRBV27 to TRBJ2-7; weak D call: TRBD1 (6 bases). Between the trimmed V and J ends, which lost 0 bases and 4 bases, there was a span of 16 bases. The CDR3 is 16 amino acids. From germline, CDR1 is MNHEY and CDR2 SMNVEV (reference sequence).

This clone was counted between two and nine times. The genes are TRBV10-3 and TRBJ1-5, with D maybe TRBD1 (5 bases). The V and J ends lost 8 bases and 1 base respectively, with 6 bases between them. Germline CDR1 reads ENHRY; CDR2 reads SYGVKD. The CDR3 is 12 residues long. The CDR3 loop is CAIGGSNQPQHF. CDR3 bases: TGTGCCATCGGGGGGAGCAATCAGCCCCAGCATTTT.

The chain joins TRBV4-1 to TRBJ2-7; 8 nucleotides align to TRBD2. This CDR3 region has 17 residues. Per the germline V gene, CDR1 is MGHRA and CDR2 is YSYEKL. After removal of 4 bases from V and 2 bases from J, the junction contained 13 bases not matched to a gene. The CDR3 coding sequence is TGCGCCAGCAGCCCACTCCTACTAGCGGAAATACCCTACGAGCAGTACTTC. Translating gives CASSPLLLAEIPYEQYF.

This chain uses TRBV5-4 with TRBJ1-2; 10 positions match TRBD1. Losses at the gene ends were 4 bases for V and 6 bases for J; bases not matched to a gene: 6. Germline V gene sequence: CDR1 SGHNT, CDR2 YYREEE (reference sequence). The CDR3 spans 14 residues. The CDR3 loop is CASSGGTGAHGYTF. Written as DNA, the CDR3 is TGTGCCAGCAGCGGCGGGACAGGGGCCCATGGCTACACCTTC.

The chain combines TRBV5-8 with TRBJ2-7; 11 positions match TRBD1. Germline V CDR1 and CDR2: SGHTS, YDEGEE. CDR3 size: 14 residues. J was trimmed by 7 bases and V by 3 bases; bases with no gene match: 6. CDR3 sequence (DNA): TGTGCCAGCAGCTACGCCGGGACAGGGGGTGAGCAGTACTTC. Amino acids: CASSYAGTGGEQYF.

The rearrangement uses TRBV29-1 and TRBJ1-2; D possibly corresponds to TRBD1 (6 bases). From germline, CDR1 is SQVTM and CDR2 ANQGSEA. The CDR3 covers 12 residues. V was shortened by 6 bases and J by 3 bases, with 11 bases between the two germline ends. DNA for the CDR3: TGCAGCGTGCGCGAGGGGGACTATGGCTACACCTTC. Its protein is CSVREGDYGYTF.

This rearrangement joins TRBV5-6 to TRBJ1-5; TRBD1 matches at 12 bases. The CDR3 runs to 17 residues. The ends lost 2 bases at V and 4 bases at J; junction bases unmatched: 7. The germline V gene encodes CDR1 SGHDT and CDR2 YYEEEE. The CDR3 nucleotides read TGTGCCAGCAGCTTCGGGACAGGGGGCTTTGGAAATCAGCCCCAGCATTTT. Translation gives CASSFGTGGFGNQPQHF.

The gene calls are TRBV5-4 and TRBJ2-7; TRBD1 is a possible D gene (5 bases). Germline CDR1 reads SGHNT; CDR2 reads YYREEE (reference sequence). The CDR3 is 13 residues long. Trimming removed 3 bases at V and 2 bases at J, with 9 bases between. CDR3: CASSSGLAYEQYF. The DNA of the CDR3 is TGTGCCAGCAGCTCAGGGCTCGCCTACGAGCAGTACTTC.

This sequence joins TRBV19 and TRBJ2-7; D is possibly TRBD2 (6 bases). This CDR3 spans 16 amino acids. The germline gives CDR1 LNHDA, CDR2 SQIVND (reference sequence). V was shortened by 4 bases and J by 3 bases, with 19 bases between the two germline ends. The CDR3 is CASSTPGTGTYYEQYF. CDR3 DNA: TGTGCCAGTAGTACCCCCGGGACTGGAACCTACTACGAGCAGTACTTC.

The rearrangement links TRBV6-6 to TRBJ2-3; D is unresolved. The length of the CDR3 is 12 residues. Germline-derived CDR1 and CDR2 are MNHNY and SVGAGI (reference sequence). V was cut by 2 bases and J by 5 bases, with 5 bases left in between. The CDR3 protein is CASSYARDTQYF. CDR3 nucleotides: TGTGCCAGCAGTTACGCGAGAGATACGCAGTATTTT.